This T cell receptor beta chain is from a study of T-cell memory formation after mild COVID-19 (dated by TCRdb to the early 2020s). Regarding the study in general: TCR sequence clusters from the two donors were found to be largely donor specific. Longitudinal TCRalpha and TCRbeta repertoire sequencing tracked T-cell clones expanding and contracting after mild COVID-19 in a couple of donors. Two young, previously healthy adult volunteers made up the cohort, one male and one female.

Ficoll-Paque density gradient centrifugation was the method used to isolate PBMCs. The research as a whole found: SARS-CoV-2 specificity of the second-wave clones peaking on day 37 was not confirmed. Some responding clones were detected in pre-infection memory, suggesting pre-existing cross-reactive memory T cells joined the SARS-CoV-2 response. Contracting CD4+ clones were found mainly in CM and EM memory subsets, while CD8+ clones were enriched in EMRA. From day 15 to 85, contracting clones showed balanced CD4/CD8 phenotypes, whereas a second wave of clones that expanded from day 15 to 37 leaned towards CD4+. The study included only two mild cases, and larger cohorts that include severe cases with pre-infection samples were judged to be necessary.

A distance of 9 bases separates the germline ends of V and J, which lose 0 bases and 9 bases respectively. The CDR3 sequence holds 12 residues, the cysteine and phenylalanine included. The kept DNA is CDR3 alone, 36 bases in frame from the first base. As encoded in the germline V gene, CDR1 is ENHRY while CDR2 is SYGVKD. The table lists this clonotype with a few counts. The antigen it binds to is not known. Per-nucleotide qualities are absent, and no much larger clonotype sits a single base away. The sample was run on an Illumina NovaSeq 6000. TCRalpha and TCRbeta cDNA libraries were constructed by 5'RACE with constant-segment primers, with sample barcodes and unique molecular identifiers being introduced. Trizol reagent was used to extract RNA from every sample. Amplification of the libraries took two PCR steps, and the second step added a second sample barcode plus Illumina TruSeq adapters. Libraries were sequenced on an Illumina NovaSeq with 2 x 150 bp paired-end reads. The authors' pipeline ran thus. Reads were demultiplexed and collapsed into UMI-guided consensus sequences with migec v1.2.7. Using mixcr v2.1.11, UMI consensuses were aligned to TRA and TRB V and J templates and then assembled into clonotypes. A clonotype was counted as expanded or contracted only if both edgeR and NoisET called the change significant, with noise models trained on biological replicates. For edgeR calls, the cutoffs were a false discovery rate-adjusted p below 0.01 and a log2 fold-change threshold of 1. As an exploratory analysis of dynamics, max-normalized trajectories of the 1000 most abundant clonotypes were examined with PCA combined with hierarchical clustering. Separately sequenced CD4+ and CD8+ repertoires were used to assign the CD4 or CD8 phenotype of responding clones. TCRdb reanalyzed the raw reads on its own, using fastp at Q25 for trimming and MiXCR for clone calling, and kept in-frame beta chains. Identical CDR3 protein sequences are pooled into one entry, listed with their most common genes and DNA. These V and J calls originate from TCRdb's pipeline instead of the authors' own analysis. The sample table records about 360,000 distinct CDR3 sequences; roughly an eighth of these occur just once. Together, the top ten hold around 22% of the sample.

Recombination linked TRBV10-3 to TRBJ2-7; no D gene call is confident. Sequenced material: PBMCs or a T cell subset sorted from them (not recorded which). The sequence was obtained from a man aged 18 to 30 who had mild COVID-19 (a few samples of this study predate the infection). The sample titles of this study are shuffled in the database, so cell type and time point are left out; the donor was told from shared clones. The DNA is TGTGCCATCAGTGAGTCCTCGGCGGTGCAGTACTTC. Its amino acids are CAISESSAVQYF.